The text below deals with one T cell receptor beta chain. What it recognizes is unknown. In the same sample, other DNA sequences code for this CDR3. This CDR3 has 15 residues. Per germline, CDR1 LGHNA and CDR2 YSLEER. The V gene lost 1 base and the J gene lost 0 bases, with 7 bases spanning the gap. These data come from a study of shared clonotypes between healthy human individuals. General observations from the study: Large sequencing depth failed to make sorted-subset sequencing complete, rarefaction showed.

Repertoires were generated with immunoSEQ multiplex PCR, while TCRdb's copy carries only in-frame clones and drops some. The profile shows over a million clones, more than 65% of them singletons. The clonotype comes from a man younger than 35 in good health. This sequence joins TRBV4-3 and TRBJ2-1, with a possible D match to TRBD1 (5 bases). Sequenced input: memory CD4+ T cells sorted from blood. Indicated subset: CD45RA-negative fraction. The CDR3 DNA is TGCGCCAGCAGCCAAGGGGGCTACTCCTACAATGAGCAGTTCTTC. Protein sequence: CASSQGGYSYNEQFF.